These 16 T cell receptor beta chains came from one sample sequenced in a study of T cell responses to AZD1222 COVID-19 vaccine. Assay: immunoSEQ multiplex PCR; the TCRdb copy retains only in-frame clones and omits some. This sample has under 150,000 clones; 92% occur once, and the top ten carry approximately 1.2%. Source: peripheral blood, taken 28 days after the second AZD1222 dose. These receptors originate from an adult who received the AZD1222 COVID-19 vaccine.

The chain combines TRBV28 with TRBJ1-5; 7 nucleotides line up with TRBD1. Germline assignment: CDR1 MDHEN and CDR2 SYDVKM. V gave up 5 bases and J gave up 4 bases; unmatched junction bases: 5. CDR3 length: 14 amino acids. The CDR3 DNA reads as TGTGCCAGCAGTGTCCTGACAGGGAATCAGCCCCAGCATTTT. Protein sequence: CASSVLTGNQPQHF.

V and J are TRBV7-2 and TRBJ2-4; 12 bases match TRBD2. Germline V CDR1 and CDR2: SGHTA, FQGNSA. Germline trimming cut 1 base from V and 5 bases from J; bases unmatched to any gene: 9. The CDR3 is 18 residues long. This CDR3 is CASSLGRLAGGRENIQYF. In nucleotides, the CDR3 is TGTGCCAGCAGCTTAGGCCGTCTAGCGGGGGGGCGGGAAAACATTCAGTACTTC.

The V gene is TRBV28, the J gene TRBJ2-2, with D possibly being TRBD2 (6 bases). Germline V gene data show CDR1 as MDHEN and CDR2 as SYDVKM. This CDR3 is 14 amino acids long. Trimming took 3 bases from V and 6 from J, leaving 11 bases between them. The CDR3 DNA follows: TGTGCCAGCAGTTTTGGAGGGGCCTCCGGGGAGCTGTTTTTT. It is translated as CASSFGGASGELFF.

V and J are TRBV19 and TRBJ1-5; TRBD1 is a possible D gene (5 bases). CDR3 size: 16 residues. V lost 7 bases to trimming and J lost 0 bases, with 16 bases between them. Germline values: CDR1 LNHDA, CDR2 SQIVND (reference sequence). The CDR3 region is CASTPAPRVSNQPQHF. The CDR3 region has the DNA TGTGCCAGTACCCCGGCCCCCAGGGTTAGCAATCAGCCCCAGCATTTT.

V usage is TRBV7-9 and J usage is TRBJ1-1; D ambiguous. The CDR3 is 17 residues long. Trimming took off 1 base at V and 1 base at J, with 16 bases between the two ends. From germline, CDR1 is SEHNR and CDR2 FQNEAQ (reference sequence). CDR3 residues: CASSLGRIGQPNTEAFF. CDR3 nucleotides: TGTGCCAGCAGCTTAGGGCGTATTGGGCAGCCGAACACTGAAGCTTTCTTT.

The gene calls are TRBV24-1 and TRBJ2-7, with D perhaps given as TRBD1 or TRBD2 (6 bases each). The CDR3 consists of 11 residues. The germline CDR1 and CDR2 sequences are KGHDR and SFDVKD. The germline V and J ends were trimmed by 6 bases and 6 bases, with 8 bases remaining between them. In DNA, the CDR3 is TGTGCCACCAGTAAGGGGGGCGAGCAGTACTTC. It yields the protein CATSKGGEQYF.

This clone was observed once. The chain carries TRBV9 and TRBJ1-2; tentatively, D is TRBD1 (6 bases). The CDR3 contains 16 residues. CDR1 SGDLS and CDR2 YYNGEE come from the germline V gene. V was cut by 3 bases and J by 5 bases, with 20 bases left in between. The CDR3 sequence: CASSAGGATTGYGYTF. In DNA, the CDR3 is TGTGCCAGCAGCGCCGGGGGGGCAACAACAGGGTATGGCTACACCTTC. Full variable domain (missing parts from reference TRBV9 and TRBJ1-2): DSGVTQTPKHLITATGQRVTLRCSPRSGDLSVYWYQQSLDQGLQFLIQYYNGEERAKGNILERFSAQQFPDLHSELNLSSLELGDSALYFCASSAGGATTGYGYTFGSGTRLTVV.

The V gene is TRBV6-2 or TRBV6-3, the J gene TRBJ2-1, with TRBD2 as a possible D gene (7 bases). CDR3 length equals 18 residues. Trimming took 2 bases from V and 0 from J, leaving 17 bases between them. Germline lookup yields CDR1 MNHEY and CDR2 SVGEGT. This chain's CDR3 is CASSYVGGAIPSYNEQFF. In DNA form, the CDR3 reads TGTGCCAGCAGTTACGTGGGGGGGGCGATTCCCTCCTACAATGAGCAGTTCTTC.

V is TRBV6-1 and J is TRBJ1-4; no reliable D call. The CDR3 loop spans 13 amino acids. Germline V gene sequence: CDR1 MNHNS, CDR2 SASEGT. V gave up 2 bases and J gave up 7 bases, with 8 bases separating them. The CDR3 DNA is TGTGCCAGCAGTGAACGACCAAGTGAAAAACTGTTTTTT. Its translation: CASSERPSEKLFF.

The chain has TRBV4-3 and TRBJ2-3; the match to TRBD2 covers 13 bases. The J segment lost 4 bases and the V segment lost 2 bases, leaving 3 bases of the junction unmatched. The CDR3 loop spans 16 amino acids. The germline V gene has CDR1 LGHNA and CDR2 YSLEER. Here the CDR3 DNA reads TGCGCCAGCAGCCAATCGACTAGCGGGGGGTCAGATACGCAGTATTTT. As protein: CASSQSTSGGSDTQYF.

The V gene is TRBV12-3 or TRBV12-4, the J gene TRBJ1-5; possible D gene TRBD1, 5 bases. The CDR3 loop spans 12 amino acids. V lost 6 bases and J 5 bases, leaving 8 bases between the germline ends. CDR3 region: CASRGRDQPQHF. The CDR3 coding sequence is TGTGCCAGCAGGGGACGGGATCAGCCCCAGCATTTT.

The chain couples TRBV4-1 to TRBJ1-1; no clear D gene. Germline-derived CDR1 and CDR2 are MGHRA and YSYEKL. V was shortened by 3 bases and J by 3 bases, with 11 bases between the two germline ends. This CDR3 spans 14 amino acids. The CDR3 nucleotides read TGCGCCAGCAGCCAGGAGTCCAGAGACACTGAAGCTTTCTTT. Translating gives CASSQESRDTEAFF.

CDR3 protein: CATSDPQREGPYNEQFF. CDR3 nucleotides: TGTGCCACCAGTGACCCTCAGCGGGAGGGCCCCTACAATGAGCAGTTCTTC. The chain joins TRBV24-1 to TRBJ2-1, with TRBD2 identical over 10 bases. Unmatched junction bases numbered 7, after V lost 4 bases and J lost 2 bases. Germline CDR1 is KGHDR and CDR2 is SFDVKD. There are 17 residues in the CDR3.

This clone was recorded only once. The gene calls are TRBV5-1 and TRBJ1-6, with D perhaps TRBD1 (5 bases). This CDR3 has 15 residues. Germline assignment: CDR1 SGHRS and CDR2 YFSETQ. Trimming shortened V by 4 bases and J by 6 bases, and 14 bases separated the two germline ends. This chain's CDR3 is CASSIGQSSNSPLHF. The CDR3 bases are TGCGCCAGCAGCATAGGACAAAGCTCTAATTCACCCCTCCACTTT.

V is TRBV7-2 and J is TRBJ2-3, with D possibly matching TRBD1 (5 bases). This CDR3 comprises 15 residues. Trimming removed 1 base from V and 3 bases from J, with 11 bases in between. CDR1 and CDR2 from the germline V gene are SGHTA and FQGNSA. The CDR3 bases are TGTGCCAGCAGCTTAGGTCCAGGGCGTACAGATACGCAGTATTTT. This encodes CASSLGPGRTDTQYF.

This clone was seen a handful of times. This chain connects TRBV6-5 to TRBJ1-2, with 10 bases lining up with TRBD1. CDR1 is MNHEY, CDR2 SVGAGI, per germline. Trimming removed 6 bases from V and 6 bases from J; junction bases left unmatched: 10. This CDR3 is built from 15 residues. The CDR3 protein is CASRYTGQGEDGYTF. CDR3 DNA: TGTGCCAGCAGGTACACTGGACAGGGGGAGGATGGCTACACCTTC.